The 31 T cell receptor beta chains listed next were all sequenced from one sample in a study of T cells in Graves' hyperthyroidism and ophthalmopathy. RNA transcripts gave rise to amplified TCR beta CDR3 regions. HTBI primers drove first-round RT-PCR of the TCR CDR3. TCRdb called the multiplex PCR reads again in MiXCR, with one record for every CDR3 protein. The data contain roughly 500,000 distinct CDR3 sequences, around a quarter of them singletons. The material sequenced was blood. All receptors derive from a woman aged 30 to 39 with Graves' ophthalmopathy.

Ten or more counts support this clonotype. The V gene is TRBV5-1, the J gene TRBJ2-7, with D possibly being TRBD1 or TRBD2 (5 bases each). This CDR3 has 17 amino acids. Germline loops: CDR1 SGHRS, CDR2 YFSETQ. V was pared by 3 bases and J by 6 bases, with 25 bases between. CDR3 nucleotide sequence: TGCGCCAGCAGCTATACAAACTTAAGGGACGGCCAGGGCGAGCAGTACTTC. Its translation is CASSYTNLRDGQGEQYF.

CDR3 protein: CASSLTRGSNTEAFF. CDR3 nucleotide sequence: TGTGCCAGCAGCTTAACCAGGGGATCGAACACTGAAGCTTTCTTT. The V and J genes are TRBV7-3 and TRBJ1-1; weak D call: TRBD1 (6 bases). In germline, CDR1 is SGHTA, CDR2 FQGTGA. The CDR3 runs 15 residues. The germline V and J ends were trimmed by 0 bases and 1 base, with 9 bases remaining between them.

This clonotype was detected only a few times. This rearrangement joins TRBV5-1 to TRBJ1-1, with 9 positions matching TRBD1. Germline V lookup: CDR1 SGHRS, CDR2 YFSETQ. This CDR3 is 17 amino acids long. V was pared by 2 bases and J by 7 bases, with 15 bases of the junction left unmatched. The DNA of the CDR3 is TGCGCCAGCAGCTTATTTTGGACAGGGGTTGGTGAAGGTGAAGCTTTCTTT. Amino acid sequence: CASSLFWTGVGEGEAFF. The full variable domain, rest sourced from reference TRBV5-1 and TRBJ1-1, is KAGVTQTPRYLIKTRGQQVTLSCSPISGHRSVSWYQQTPGQGLQFLFEYFSETQRNKGNFPGRFSGRQFSNSRSEMNVSTLELGDSALYLCASSLFWTGVGEGEAFFGQGTRLTVV.

The chain carries TRBV27 and TRBJ2-7, with 9 bases that match TRBD2. Germline loops: CDR1 MNHEY, CDR2 SMNVEV (reference sequence). With V trimmed by 2 bases and J by 7 bases, 15 bases remained unmatched. The CDR3 consists of 17 residues. In DNA form, the CDR3 reads TGTGCCAGCAGTTTAAGATTAGCGGCGGGAGGGCCGGGAGAGCAGTACTTC. This sequence encodes CASSLRLAAGGPGEQYF.

This clonotype showed up many times. V usage is TRBV2 and J usage is TRBJ2-7, with 7 nucleotides matching TRBD1. This CDR3 has 13 amino acids. Looked up from germline, CDR1 is SNHLY and CDR2 is FYNNEI. The V segment lost 5 bases and the J segment 2 bases; nucleotides outside the gene matches: 3. DNA of the CDR3: TGTGCCAGCAGTTCCGGGACAGCCTACGAGCAGTACTTC. It yields the protein CASSSGTAYEQYF.

As to this clonotype: This CDR3 fails to terminate in the conserved phenylalanine or tryptophan, so it likely reflects a read error. The chain links TRBV6-1 to TRBJ1-1, with D unclear. Germline assignment: CDR1 MNHNS and CDR2 SASEGT. Deletions cut 8 bases from V and 2 bases from J, with 12 bases between. The length of the CDR3 is 13 residues. The CDR3: CASWQDLNTEAFV. CDR3 nucleotide sequence: TGTGCCAGCTGGCAGGATTTAAACACTGAAGCTTTCGTT.

The count of this clonotype is one. The rearrangement joins TRBV19 to TRBJ1-2, with 12 nucleotides matching TRBD1. V was clipped by 5 bases and J by 4 bases; unmatched bases: 11. The germline V gene has CDR1 LNHDA and CDR2 SQIVND (reference sequence). There are 17 residues in the CDR3. The CDR3 DNA sequence: TGTGCCAGTAGTCTCTCGGGACAGGGGGCATTTACCTATGGCTACACCTTC. Its protein product is CASSLSGQGAFTYGYTF.

The chain joins TRBV15 to TRBJ2-5; 8 positions match TRBD1. This CDR3 contains 14 residues. CDR1 and CDR2 from the germline V gene are LNHNV and YYDKDF (reference sequence). V shed 6 bases and J 5 bases; nucleotides not matched to a gene: 8. CDR3 DNA sequence: TGTGCCACCAGTACAGGGGGACAGAGGGAGACCCAGTACTTC. Its translation: CATSTGGQRETQYF.

The table lists this clonotype with many counts. This rearrangement joins TRBV5-4 to TRBJ2-5; 10 nucleotides match TRBD1. Trimming removed 4 bases from V and 5 bases from J; junction bases left unmatched: 2. The CDR3 runs 13 residues. Looked up from germline, CDR1 is SGHNT and CDR2 is YYREEE (reference sequence). Written as DNA, the CDR3 is TGTGCCAGCAGCGAGACAGGGGGCGAGACCCAGTACTTC. Translating it yields CASSETGGETQYF.

This clonotype turned up a few times. The J gene is TRBJ2-5, the V gene TRBV28; a weak D match, TRBD2 (5 bases). The CDR3 contains 14 residues. The germline gives CDR1 MDHEN, CDR2 SYDVKM. Trimming took off 4 bases at V and 5 bases at J, with 14 bases between the two ends. CDR3 in amino acids: CASSSGEGYETQYF. DNA of the CDR3: TGTGCCAGCAGTTCTGGCGAGGGCTATGAGACCCAGTACTTC.

This clonotype was observed at least ten times. The chain has TRBV20-1 and TRBJ2-2; perhaps TRBD2 as D (6 bases). V was cut by 6 bases and J by 2 bases, with 16 bases left in between. The CDR3 sequence is 15 residues long. The germline V gene has CDR1 DFQATT and CDR2 SNEGSKA (reference sequence). The CDR3 coding sequence is TGCAGTGCAATCTCCGCGGGGTTTAACACCGGGGAGCTGTTTTTT. Amino acid sequence: CSAISAGFNTGELFF.

This clonotype was counted many times. The CDR3 here is CASSHNRGYGYTF. Here the CDR3 DNA reads TGTGCCAGCAGCCATAACAGGGGGTATGGCTACACCTTC. The rearrangement uses TRBV14 and TRBJ1-2, with TRBD1 matching over 8 bases. V lost 3 bases and J lost 5; bases outside the gene matches: 2. Germline V CDR1 and CDR2: SGHDN, FVKESK. This CDR3 comprises 13 residues.

The sample holds many counts of this clonotype. The genes are TRBV11-1 and TRBJ1-1; possibly TRBD1 for D (5 bases). V was shortened by 7 bases and J by 5 bases, with 17 bases between the two germline ends. Per germline, CDR1 SGHAT and CDR2 FQDESV (reference sequence). The CDR3 extends over 14 amino acids. For the CDR3, the DNA is TGTGCCAGCACCTTCGGGCAGGGAGGGACTGAAGCTTTCTTT. Its translation is CASTFGQGGTEAFF.

This clonotype was seen only once. V is TRBV12-3 or TRBV12-4 and J is TRBJ1-3; D gene ambiguous. V was clipped by 5 bases and J by 0 bases, with 17 bases between them. The CDR3 is made up of 17 amino acids. In DNA, the CDR3 is TGTGCCAGCAGTCCTAAGGTAGGAGGAATCTCTGGAAACACCATATATTTT. Its translation is CASSPKVGGISGNTIYF.

This clonotype has ten or more counts. The chain employs TRBV2 and TRBJ2-2; D may be TRBD1 (6 bases). Trimming took off 5 bases at V and 7 bases at J, with 14 bases between the two ends. Per germline, CDR1 SNHLY and CDR2 FYNNEI. This CDR3 is built from 14 residues. CDR3 bases: TGTGCCAGCAGTAAGCTAGGGGGAGTCGGGGAGCTGTTTTTT. Translation gives CASSKLGGVGELFF.

This clonotype was seen at least ten times. The gene calls are TRBV29-1 and TRBJ2-7, with unresolved D. The V gene's germline CDR1 is SQVTM and CDR2 ANQGSEA. V lost 3 bases, J lost 6 bases, and 15 bases lay in between. There are 13 residues in the CDR3. CDR3 amino acids: CSVEYGDIGEQYF. The CDR3 DNA is TGCAGCGTTGAGTATGGGGATATAGGCGAGCAGTACTTC.

The chain links TRBV6-1 to TRBJ1-5; tentatively, D is TRBD1 (6 bases). Trimming stripped 9 bases from V and 0 bases from J, with 12 bases between. The CDR3 loop spans 14 amino acids. CDR1 and CDR2 (germline): MNHNS, SASEGT. CDR3 residues: CASDRSNSNQPQHF. CDR3 nucleotide sequence: TGTGCCAGTGACAGGTCGAATAGCAATCAGCCCCAGCATTTT.

This clonotype has a count of ten or more. The chain couples TRBV7-9 to TRBJ2-5; TRBD2 might be the D (7 bases). The V gene's germline CDR1 is SEHNR and CDR2 FQNEAQ (reference sequence). The V gene lost 5 bases and the J gene lost 5 bases, with 15 bases spanning the gap. This CDR3 has 14 amino acids. CDR3 DNA: TGTGCCAGCAGCCAACGGGGGGCACGGGAGACCCAGTACTTC. It encodes CASSQRGARETQYF. The full variable domain, with the rest looked up from reference TRBV7-9 and TRBJ2-5, is DTGVSQNPRHKITKRGQNVTFRCDPISEHNRLYWYRQTLGQGPEFLTYFQNEAQLEKSRLLSDRFSAERPKGSFSTLEIQRTEQGDSAMYLCASSQRGARETQYFGPGTRLLVL.

Ten or more counts support this clonotype. V is TRBV29-1 and J is TRBJ1-2; 7 bases match TRBD1. CDR1 is SQVTM and CDR2 is ANQGSEA in the germline V gene. The length of the CDR3 is 14 residues. J lost 4 bases, V lost 5 bases, and 10 bases had no gene match. The CDR3 DNA sequence: TGCAGCGTTAAGTGGACAGGCGATCTCTATGGCTACACCTTC. Residues: CSVKWTGDLYGYTF.

This clonotype has ten or more counts. V usage is TRBV27 and J usage is TRBJ1-5; no clear D. The CDR3 loop spans 15 amino acids. Germline assignment: CDR1 MNHEY and CDR2 SMNVEV (reference sequence). V was pared by 5 bases and J by 2 bases, with 13 bases between. CDR3 in amino acids: CASSGSPEGNQPQHF. The CDR3 DNA sequence: TGTGCCAGCAGTGGGTCCCCGGAGGGCAATCAGCCCCAGCATTTT.

Notes on this clonotype: One end of the junction varies from germline; a read error may be responsible. This chain connects TRBV15 to TRBJ2-2; D might be TRBD2 (6 bases). The CDR3 consists of 13 residues. Germline V gives CDR1 LNHNV, CDR2 YYDKDF (reference sequence). For the CDR3, the DNA is TGTGCCACGCGGGAAGGTCGCACCGGGGAGCTGTGGTTT. Its protein is CATREGRTGELWF.

This clonotype was detected ten times or more. The V call is TRBV11-2, the J call TRBJ2-2; tentatively, D is TRBD1 (6 bases). The germline gives CDR1 SGHAT, CDR2 FQNNGV. Trimming took 5 bases from V and 1 from J, leaving 11 bases between them. The CDR3 sequence is 15 residues long. The CDR3 nucleotides read TGTGCCAGCAGCCTAGGGACATTGAACACCGGGGAGCTGTTTTTT. Translated, it gives CASSLGTLNTGELFF.

This clonotype was seen repeatedly, ten times or more. The chain links TRBV29-1 to TRBJ1-1; D not resolved. Deletions cut 4 bases from V and 6 bases from J, with 9 bases between. Germline CDR1 and CDR2: SQVTM and ANQGSEA. CDR3 length: 11 amino acids. In DNA, the CDR3 is TGCAGCGTTGGGAGAAAAGCTGAAGCTTTCTTT. Protein product: CSVGRKAEAFF. The whole variable domain, filled in from reference TRBV29-1 and TRBJ1-1, reads SAVISQKPSRDICQRGTSLTIQCQVDSQVTMMFWYRQQPGQSLTLIATANQGSEATYESGFVIDKFPISRPNLTFSTLTVSNMSPEDSSIYLCSVGRKAEAFFGQGTRLTVV.

This clonotype was observed at least ten times. V is TRBV5-1 and J is TRBJ1-2, with TRBD1 identical over 7 bases. This CDR3 has 11 amino acids. The ends lost 7 bases at V and 5 bases at J; junction bases unmatched: 2. Germline V lookup: CDR1 SGHRS, CDR2 YFSETQ. Here the CDR3 reads CASGDSYGYTF. CDR3 nucleotides: TGCGCCAGCGGGGACAGTTATGGCTACACCTTC.

The rearrangement links TRBV6-2 or TRBV6-3 to TRBJ1-5, with 9 bases that match TRBD1. The CDR3 length is 14 residues. After removal of 6 bases from V and 5 bases from J, the junction contained 5 bases not matched to a gene. The germline gives CDR1 MNHEY, CDR2 SVGEGT. The DNA for the CDR3 is TGTGCCAGCAGGGGGACAGGGAATGATCAGCCCCAGCATTTT. Translation gives CASRGTGNDQPQHF.

This clonotype has just a few counts. The chain joins TRBV6-5 to TRBJ2-7; the D call may be TRBD1 or TRBD2 (6 bases each). Germline CDR1 is MNHEY and CDR2 is SVGAGI. Trimming left V 7 bases short and J 7 bases short, with 23 bases between. The CDR3 covers 15 residues. CDR3: CASKFATPEGGEQYF. The DNA of the CDR3 is TGTGCCAGCAAGTTCGCGACTCCCGAGGGGGGAGAGCAGTACTTC.

This clonotype was recorded a few times. This chain connects TRBV7-9 to TRBJ1-1, with unresolved D. Per germline, CDR1 SEHNR and CDR2 FQNEAQ (reference sequence). CDR3 length equals 12 residues. V was trimmed by 2 bases and J by 3 bases, leaving 4 bases between them. The CDR3 nucleotides read TGTGCCAGCAGCTTACCGTACACTGAAGCTTTCTTT. Translating it yields CASSLPYTEAFF. Filled out from reference TRBV7-9 and TRBJ1-1, the complete variable domain reads DTGVSQNPRHKITKRGQNVTFRCDPISEHNRLYWYRQTLGQGPEFLTYFQNEAQLEKSRLLSDRFSAERPKGSFSTLEIQRTEQGDSAMYLCASSLPYTEAFFGQGTRLTVV.

The chain employs TRBV12-3 or TRBV12-4 and TRBJ1-2; 8 positions match TRBD1. This CDR3 is 14 amino acids long. V was clipped by 6 bases and J by 6 bases; unmatched bases: 9. The CDR3 nucleotides read TGTGCCAGCAGGAACCTGGACAGGGAAAATGGCTACACCTTC. This codes for CASRNLDRENGYTF.

This clonotype was counted a few times. This may stem from a read error, because a much larger clone lies one nucleotide away. The chain carries TRBV6-2 or TRBV6-3 and TRBJ2-5, with 11 bases fitting TRBD2. V shed 8 bases, J shed 2 bases, and the junction held 13 bases outside the gene matches. CDR1 and CDR2 (germline): MNHEY, SVGEGT. The length of the CDR3 is 17 residues. The CDR3 DNA sequence: TGTGCCAGCGGCCTAGGTCTCTTAGCGGGGGGGCAAGAGACCCAGTACTTC. It specifies CASGLGLLAGGQETQYF.

This clonotype was counted ten times or more. The CDR3, as DNA: TGCGCCAGCAGCTGGACTACAGGGCTCAACACTGAAGCTTTCTTT. Protein: CASSWTTGLNTEAFF. The chain has TRBV5-1 and TRBJ1-1, with D possibly TRBD1 on 6 matching bases. Trimming stripped 3 bases from V and 2 bases from J, with 14 bases between. The CDR3 is 15 amino acids. Germline assignment: CDR1 SGHRS and CDR2 YFSETQ.

This clonotype was counted at least ten times. The V call is TRBV29-1, the J call TRBJ2-5; possibly TRBD2 for D (6 bases). CDR3 length equals 13 residues. V was trimmed by 2 bases and J by 4 bases, leaving 11 bases between them. Germline-derived CDR1 and CDR2 are SQVTM and ANQGSEA. CDR3 DNA: TGCAGCGTTGAAACGGGGGTCCCAGAGACCCAGTACTTC. As protein: CSVETGVPETQYF.